The clone carrying this T cell receptor (beta chain) was observed a handful of times. This CDR3 region has 14 residues. Trimming cost V 3 bases and J 6 bases; bases outside gene matches: 6. Germline V CDR1 and CDR2: LGHNA, YSLEER. The data belong to a study of early T cells in non-severe SARS-CoV-2 infection. Attached unique molecular identifiers marked individual cDNA molecules. MiXCR was run by TCRdb on the 5' RACE reads, yielding one entry per CDR3 protein. The sample has tens of thousands of distinct CDR3 sequences, over 9% seen once; the top ten hold 6.5%. The sample taken for sequencing was whole blood. The source is an adult who was a healthcare worker with PCR-confirmed SARS-CoV-2 infection or an uninfected control (not recorded which). The chain links TRBV4-3 to TRBJ2-7; 9 bases are a match to TRBD2. The CDR3 DNA sequence: TGCGCCAGCAGCCACTCTAGCGGGACGGGCGAGCAGTACTTC. It is translated as CASSHSSGTGEQYF.